The text below deals with one T cell receptor beta chain. As yet, its antigen is unknown. This specimen belongs to a study of post-analysis software for immune sequencing data. The germline gives CDR1 DFQATT, CDR2 SNEGSKA (reference sequence). This CDR3 spans 14 amino acids. Trimming removed 6 bases from V and 7 bases from J; junction bases left unmatched: 12. Researchers reported that TCR beta cDNA libraries carried unique molecular identifiers. TCRdb passed the PCR reads through MiXCR, listing each CDR3 protein once. The data hold approximately 730,000 distinct CDR3 sequences, with less than 35% observed a single time. Findings and limits, study-wide: Patients showed TRBV5-6, TRBV5-1 and TRBV20-1 among several TRBV segments more frequent than in controls.

The clonotype comes from a girl aged 10 to 17 with multiple sclerosis. Sequences were obtained from blood. This rearrangement joins TRBV20-1 to TRBJ2-3, with TRBD2 identical over 8 bases. CDR3 protein: CSARPAGVGNTQYF. Here the CDR3 DNA reads TGCAGTGCGCGCCCAGCGGGAGTGGGAAATACGCAGTATTTT.